Below are 5 T cell receptor beta chains sequenced from a single sample in a study of a mutant IDH1 vaccine in newly diagnosed glioma. Time point in this sample: week 5, during vaccination. Every vaccination contained 300 ug of the mutant IDH1 20-mer peptide and was paired with topical imiquimod. Their antigen targets remain unknown. Sequencing used immunoSEQ multiplex PCR; TCRdb keeps in-frame clones, though not all of them. The sample has around 29,000 clones, about nine tenths seen once; the top ten hold around 3%. The source was peripheral blood mononuclear cells (PBMCs), collected from a glioma patient whose treatment included an IDH1 peptide vaccine. The source is a middle-aged woman with glioma. Some clones in this sample may be carry-over from other donors' samples.

The V and J genes are TRBV14 and TRBJ1-1; a possible D gene is TRBD1 (5 bases). The ends were cut back, 5 bases at V and 6 bases at J, with 19 bases in the middle. This CDR3 contains 15 residues. Germline V gene sequence: CDR1 SGHDN, CDR2 FVKESK. The DNA for the CDR3 is TGTGCCAGCAGCAAAGGGTTTGAGGGGCGCCCTGAAGCTTTCTTT. This encodes CASSKGFEGRPEAFF.

The J gene is TRBJ2-7, the V gene TRBV7-9, with 7 nucleotides matching TRBD1. The CDR3 length is 14 residues. V dropped 4 bases and J dropped 2; count of bases not matched to a gene: 5. Germline CDR1 is SEHNR and CDR2 is FQNEAQ (reference sequence). CDR3 loop: CASSSRQGPYEQYF. For the CDR3, the DNA is TGTGCCAGCAGCTCCCGACAGGGTCCCTACGAGCAGTACTTC.

V is TRBV5-1 and J is TRBJ1-2; 7 nucleotides agree with TRBD1. The V segment lost 5 bases and the J segment 4 bases; nucleotides outside the gene matches: 8. Germline V lookup: CDR1 SGHRS, CDR2 YFSETQ. CDR3 length equals 14 residues. The DNA for the CDR3 is TGCGCCAGCAGGTCTATACAGGGGTCCTATGGCTACACCTTC. It translates to CASRSIQGSYGYTF.

J is TRBJ2-5 and V is TRBV7-2; 8 bases fit TRBD1. V shed 8 bases, J shed 1 base, and the junction held 6 bases outside the gene matches. Germline CDR1 and CDR2: SGHTA and FQGNSA. The CDR3 consists of 14 residues. The CDR3 DNA reads as TGTGCCAGCCGTTGGGGACAGGTCCAAGAGACCCAGTACTTC. Protein sequence: CASRWGQVQETQYF.

The chain uses TRBV7-3 and TRBJ2-7; D remains ambiguous. CDR1 and CDR2 (germline): SGHTA, FQGTGA. Between the trimmed V and J ends, which lost 5 bases and 6 bases, there was a span of 11 bases. The CDR3 runs 12 residues. The CDR3 bases are TGTGCCAGCAGCCCGGTCGACGGCGAGCAGTACTTC. The encoded protein is CASSPVDGEQYF.